The next 25 T cell receptor beta chains were all read from a single sample in a study of control samples from healthy donors and cancer patients. The data were produced by immunoSEQ multiplex PCR, yet TCRdb's version contains in-frame clones alone and is incomplete. The table records around 96,000 clones, approximately 93% of them present only once. Sequencing was carried out using blood. The receptors were sampled from a man between 18 and 35 years old in good health.

The chain carries TRBV4-2 and TRBJ1-4, with 7 bases aligning to TRBD1. After removal of 6 bases from V and 5 bases from J, the junction contained 15 bases not matched to a gene. The germline V gene encodes CDR1 LGHNA and CDR2 YNFKEQ. This CDR3 spans 17 amino acids. The chain's CDR3 is CASSRGQLQTTNEKLFF. The CDR3 bases are TGTGCCAGCAGTCGGGGACAGCTCCAAACTACGAATGAAAAACTGTTTTTT.

This clone was seen a single time. The V and J genes are TRBV5-1 and TRBJ2-1; 7 bases are shared with TRBD2. Germline CDR1 is SGHRS and CDR2 is YFSETQ. The CDR3 has 15 amino acids. Trimming at V came to 2 bases and at J to 5 bases, leaving 7 bases not matched to a gene. CDR3 protein: CASSFGLADHNEQFF. As DNA, the CDR3 is TGCGCCAGCAGCTTCGGGCTAGCGGATCACAATGAGCAGTTCTTC.

The chain employs TRBV4-2 and TRBJ2-1, with 9 bases aligning to TRBD2. CDR1 is LGHNA and CDR2 is YNFKEQ in the germline V gene. CDR3 length: 16 residues. After removal of 5 bases from V and 5 bases from J, the junction contained 10 bases not matched to a gene. This CDR3 is CASSGEAGGLNNEQFF. The DNA for the CDR3 is TGTGCCAGCAGCGGGGAAGCGGGGGGCCTAAACAATGAGCAGTTCTTC.

This chain connects TRBV7-8 to TRBJ2-7; TRBD1 matches at 7 bases. Trimming took 3 bases from V and 2 from J; bases not matched to a gene: 4. Per germline, CDR1 SGHVS and CDR2 FQNEAQ. The CDR3 contains 14 residues. The CDR3 DNA is TGTGCCAGCAGCTTCACGACAGGGACCTACGAGCAGTACTTC. Amino acids: CASSFTTGTYEQYF. The whole variable domain, filled in from reference TRBV7-8 and TRBJ2-7, reads GAGVSQSPRYKVAKRGQDVALRCDPISGHVSLFWYQQALGQGPEFLTYFQNEAQLDKSGLPSDRFFAERPEGSVSTLKIQRTQQEDSAVYLCASSFTTGTYEQYFGPGTRLTVT.

This clone has just a few counts. The rearrangement uses TRBV6-1 and TRBJ2-4; TRBD1 aligns across 10 bases. CDR1 and CDR2 (germline): MNHNS, SASEGT. J was trimmed by 4 bases and V by 3 bases; bases with no gene match: 3. The CDR3 has 15 amino acids. DNA for the CDR3: TGTGCCAGCAGTGATCAGGACAGGGGGAAAAACATTCAGTACTTC. The encoded protein is CASSDQDRGKNIQYF.

The chain combines TRBV5-1 with TRBJ1-1, with a weak D call TRBD1 (5 bases). Germline lookup yields CDR1 SGHRS and CDR2 YFSETQ. This CDR3 is built from 15 residues. V gave up 1 base and J gave up 0 bases, with 10 bases separating them. In nucleotides, the CDR3 is TGCGCCAGCAGCTTGTTTACAGGAGTGAACACTGAAGCTTTCTTT. It is translated as CASSLFTGVNTEAFF.

The gene calls are TRBV5-1 and TRBJ2-5; D not certain. The V gene's germline CDR1 is SGHRS and CDR2 YFSETQ. The CDR3 loop spans 14 amino acids. V lost 4 bases and J lost 1, with 11 bases in between. CDR3 loop: CASSPTVTQETQYF. For the CDR3, the DNA is TGCGCCAGCAGCCCGACGGTTACCCAAGAGACCCAGTACTTC.

The genes are TRBV24-1 and TRBJ1-2; maybe TRBD1 (5 bases). This CDR3 spans 15 amino acids. V lost 0 bases, J lost 4 bases, and 11 bases lay in between. CDR1 KGHDR and CDR2 SFDVKD come from the germline V gene. DNA for the CDR3: TGTGCCACCAGTGATTTGTTAGGGGACGGCTATGGCTACACCTTC. This sequence encodes CATSDLLGDGYGYTF.

This clone was seen once. The genes are TRBV18 and TRBJ2-6; D is unclear. The CDR3 is 16 residues long. The ends were cut back, 4 bases at V and 1 base at J, with 11 bases in the middle. Per germline, CDR1 KGHSH and CDR2 LQKENI. CDR3 sequence (DNA): TGTGCCAGCTCACTTAAAGGTGGGTCTGGGGCCAACGTCCTGACTTTC. Its translation is CASSLKGGSGANVLTF.

The chain links TRBV19 to TRBJ1-2; tentative D call: TRBD1 (5 bases). This CDR3 is 14 amino acids long. Trimming left V 7 bases short and J 4 bases short, with 16 bases between. Germline lookup yields CDR1 LNHDA and CDR2 SQIVND (reference sequence). The CDR3 is CASTMGQQGYGYTF. DNA for the CDR3: TGTGCCAGTACGATGGGGCAGCAAGGCTATGGCTACACCTTC.

This chain connects TRBV5-1 to TRBJ1-5; D is ambiguous. CDR1 and CDR2 from the germline V gene are SGHRS and YFSETQ. V shed 0 bases and J shed 0 bases, with 7 bases lying between them. The CDR3 is 15 residues long. The CDR3, as DNA: TGCGCCAGCAGCTTGGGGCAACATAGCAATCAGCCCCAGCATTTT. As protein: CASSLGQHSNQPQHF. The complete variable domain, with remaining parts taken from reference TRBV5-1 and TRBJ1-5, reads KAGVTQTPRYLIKTRGQQVTLSCSPISGHRSVSWYQQTPGQGLQFLFEYFSETQRNKGNFPGRFSGRQFSNSRSEMNVSTLELGDSALYLCASSLGQHSNQPQHFGDGTRLSIL.

V and J are TRBV6-2 or TRBV6-3 and TRBJ2-3; TRBD1 aligns across 11 bases. With 5 bases clipped from V and 1 base from J, the junction kept 5 bases outside the gene matches. Germline values: CDR1 MNHEY, CDR2 SVGEGT. The CDR3 totals 16 residues. CDR3 residues: CASSPQGQGGTDTQYF. CDR3 in DNA: TGTGCCAGCAGTCCCCAGGGACAGGGGGGCACAGATACGCAGTATTTT.

The chain joins TRBV4-1 to TRBJ2-3; D gene uncertain. The germline gives CDR1 MGHRA, CDR2 YSYEKL. CDR3 length: 15 amino acids. The V and J ends lost 1 base and 2 bases respectively, with 10 bases between them. CDR3: CASSQGLKITDTQYF. CDR3 coding DNA: TGCGCCAGCAGCCAAGGACTTAAGATCACAGATACGCAGTATTTT.

This chain joins TRBV5-1 and TRBJ2-3; D is perhaps TRBD1 or TRBD2 (5 bases each). The CDR3 runs to 15 residues. V was cut by 4 bases and J by 4 bases, with 16 bases left in between. Germline loops: CDR1 SGHRS, CDR2 YFSETQ. The CDR3 DNA reads as TGCGCCAGCAGCGGAGTCGGGACCTCTGCAGATACGCAGTATTTT. Amino acids: CASSGVGTSADTQYF.

The chain couples TRBV4-1 to TRBJ2-3, with 7 bases lining up with TRBD2. After removal of 5 bases from V and 2 bases from J, the junction contained 7 bases not matched to a gene. The CDR3 sequence is 15 residues long. The germline CDR1 and CDR2 sequences are MGHRA and YSYEKL. This chain's CDR3 is CASSNSAGNTDTQYF. The CDR3 coding sequence is TGCGCCAGCAGCAACTCAGCGGGAAACACAGATACGCAGTATTTT.

The V call is TRBV7-8, the J call TRBJ1-1, with a possible D match to TRBD1 (5 bases). CDR1 is SGHVS, CDR2 FQNEAQ, per germline. The CDR3 is made up of 15 amino acids. V dropped 1 base and J dropped 1 base, with 10 bases sitting between them. The CDR3 spells CASSLGTGGNTEAFF. In DNA, the CDR3 is TGTGCCAGCAGCTTAGGCACAGGTGGGAACACTGAAGCTTTCTTT.

As to this clone: This specimen includes other DNA sequences encoding the same CDR3. V and J are TRBV27 and TRBJ2-3, with D uncertain. CDR3 size: 11 residues. Looked up from germline, CDR1 is MNHEY and CDR2 is SMNVEV (reference sequence). V gave up 6 bases and J gave up 2 bases, with 3 bases separating them. For the CDR3, the DNA is TGTGCCAGCAGGAACACAGATACGCAGTATTTT. This codes for CASRNTDTQYF.

This clone occurred once. V is TRBV2 and J is TRBJ2-1; D unclear. Germline V CDR1 and CDR2: SNHLY, FYNNEI. This CDR3 contains 13 residues. The V and J ends lost 8 bases and 3 bases respectively, with 11 bases between them. CDR3 in DNA: TGTGCCAGCCGCGACTTAGACTACAATGAGCAGTTCTTC. Protein sequence: CASRDLDYNEQFF.

V is TRBV7-2 and J is TRBJ1-1; no clear D gene. V was clipped by 2 bases and J by 3 bases, with 7 bases between them. The length of the CDR3 is 13 residues. CDR1 and CDR2 (germline): SGHTA, FQGNSA. This CDR3 reads CASSLFLDTEAFF. The CDR3 nucleotides are TGTGCCAGCAGCTTATTCCTGGACACTGAAGCTTTCTTT.

This clone was detected once. CDR3 protein: CATSEGGSLYEQYF. Written as DNA, the CDR3 is TGTGCCACCTCAGAGGGCGGCAGTCTTTACGAGCAGTACTTC. V usage is TRBV6-6 and J usage is TRBJ2-7, with D possibly TRBD2 on 5 matching bases. The germline gives CDR1 MNHNY, CDR2 SVGAGI (reference sequence). V lost 10 bases and J lost 4, with 20 bases in between. This CDR3 contains 14 residues.

The chain uses TRBV5-6 and TRBJ2-2, with TRBD2 matching 7 bases. The CDR3 runs 18 residues. V dropped 0 bases and J dropped 6; count of bases not matched to a gene: 14. CDR1 and CDR2 from the germline V gene are SGHDT and YYEEEE. CDR3 region: CASSLAGASSGFAGELFF. CDR3 coding DNA: TGTGCCAGCAGCTTGGCCGGGGCGTCTAGCGGCTTCGCCGGGGAGCTGTTTTTT. Based on the CDR3 plus reference TRBV5-6 and TRBJ2-2, the full variable domain is DAGVTQSPTHLIKTRGQQVTLRCSPKSGHDTVSWYQQALGQGPQFIFQYYEEEERQRGNFPDRFSGHQFPNYSSELNVNALLLGDSALYLCASSLAGASSGFAGELFFGEGSRLTVL.

The rearrangement links TRBV6-1 to TRBJ2-2; D assignment may be TRBD1 or TRBD2 (5 bases each). Looked up from germline, CDR1 is MNHNS and CDR2 is SASEGT. The CDR3 spans 15 residues. The V and J ends lost 5 bases and 2 bases respectively, with 12 bases between them. CDR3 sequence reads: CASSPDGTNTGELFF. Written as DNA, the CDR3 is TGTGCCAGCAGTCCAGACGGGACCAACACCGGGGAGCTGTTTTTT.

The chain carries TRBV6-4 and TRBJ2-1; 9 bases are shared with TRBD2. CDR3 size: 13 residues. Germline CDR1 MRHNA, CDR2 SNTAGT. V shed 8 bases and J 3 bases; nucleotides not matched to a gene: 2. The DNA for the CDR3 is TGTGCCAGCTCAGCGGGGGGCTACAATGAGCAGTTCTTC. Protein product: CASSAGGYNEQFF.

The V gene is TRBV14, the J gene TRBJ1-2, with 7 bases lining up with TRBD1. CDR1 and CDR2 (germline): SGHDN, FVKESK. J was trimmed by 3 bases and V by 1 base; bases with no gene match: 8. This CDR3 has 16 amino acids. Here the CDR3 DNA reads TGTGCCAGCAGCCAAGTTGGGACAGAGCACCACTATGGCTACACCTTC. Translated, it gives CASSQVGTEHHYGYTF.

This chain connects TRBV6-5 to TRBJ1-4; D call uncertain. The germline V gene encodes CDR1 MNHEY and CDR2 SVGAGI. V dropped 5 bases and J dropped 4 bases, with 8 bases sitting between them. CDR3 size: 13 residues. CDR3 sequence reads: CASSLLNNEKLFF. The DNA for the CDR3 is TGTGCCAGCAGTCTCTTGAATAATGAAAAACTGTTTTTT.